This T cell receptor (beta chain) was recovered during a study of blood T cell repertoires in COVID-19. Study at large: The origin of the acute and convalescent COVID-19 samples was the United States, Italy and Spain. T cells, B-cell-depleted T cells, or PBMCs supplied cDNA or gDNA.

Trimming shortened V by 2 bases and J by 4 bases, and 12 bases separated the two germline ends. This CDR3 contains 15 residues. Germline V CDR1 and CDR2: MNHEY, SVGEGT. Per the authors' pipeline: Estimation of nucleated cell counts was performed using reference gene primer amplification. This table comes from immunoSEQ multiplex PCR, and its TCRdb copy is limited to in-frame clones, with some not included. D and trimming come from the DNA, and the V and J calls and clone size come from that table. The sample has 60,000 to 85,000 clones; over 70% are singletons. V and J are TRBV6-2 or TRBV6-3 and TRBJ2-1; the D gene is possibly TRBD2 (6 bases). The TCR sequence derives from a man aged 70-80 years who had recovered from COVID-19. Source material: peripheral blood. The CDR3 is CASSYRAGLYNEQFF. CDR3 bases: TGTGCCAGCAGTTACAGGGCGGGATTGTACAATGAGCAGTTCTTC.